The present TCR beta chain was sequenced within a study of CD8+CD57+ T cells in acquired aplastic anemia. The trim removed 5 bases at V and 4 bases at J, leaving 10 bases unmatched. This CDR3 contains 15 residues. Germline V gene lookup returns CDR1 SEHNR and CDR2 FQNEAQ (reference sequence). For CDR3 and TCR beta VDJ profiling, genomic DNA was the template used. Each CDR3 protein gets one entry after TCRdb re-called the reads with MiXCR. The sample shows 250,000 to 350,000 distinct CDR3 sequences, under 65% of them seen only once. Patients selected for sequencing had displayed CD8+CD57+ cell expansion by flow cytometry. Each patient gave a blood sample that was collected before any therapy had been received.

This receptor was taken from a human donor with aplastic anemia. Sequences were obtained from sorted CD4+, CD8+, or CD8+CD57+ T cells (not recorded which) from PBMCs. The V and J genes are TRBV7-9 and TRBJ1-1, with 7 bases matching TRBD1. The CDR3 coding sequence is TGTGCCAGCAGCAACCGGGACAGAGGCAGCACTGAAGCTTTCTTT. Amino acid sequence: CASSNRDRGSTEAFF.